The sequence of this T cell receptor (beta chain) was determined in a study of OX40 agonist ivuxolimab in advanced cancers. Study-level findings and limits: Certain nonresponders likewise exhibited a low normalized T-cell clonal expansion.

This clone was seen a few times. Its antigen is currently unknown. Measured with immunoSEQ multiplex PCR; TCRdb has only the in-frame clones, and not every one. The sample shows approximately 20,000 clones, roughly 82% of them seen only once. Germline values: CDR1 SEHNR, CDR2 FQNEAQ (reference sequence). V was clipped by 3 bases and J by 0 bases; unmatched bases: 5. This CDR3 contains 15 residues. The sample in question was CD4+ or CD8+ T cells sorted from blood, obtained in a trial of the OX40 agonist ivuxolimab. The chain carries TRBV7-9 and TRBJ2-7; 7 bases are a match to TRBD2. The clonotype was recovered from an adult with an advanced solid tumor such as melanoma, head and neck, liver or kidney cancer. The CDR3 sequence: CASSFGGGSSYEQYF. CDR3 nucleotides: TGTGCCAGCAGCTTCGGCGGGGGAAGCTCCTACGAGCAGTACTTC.